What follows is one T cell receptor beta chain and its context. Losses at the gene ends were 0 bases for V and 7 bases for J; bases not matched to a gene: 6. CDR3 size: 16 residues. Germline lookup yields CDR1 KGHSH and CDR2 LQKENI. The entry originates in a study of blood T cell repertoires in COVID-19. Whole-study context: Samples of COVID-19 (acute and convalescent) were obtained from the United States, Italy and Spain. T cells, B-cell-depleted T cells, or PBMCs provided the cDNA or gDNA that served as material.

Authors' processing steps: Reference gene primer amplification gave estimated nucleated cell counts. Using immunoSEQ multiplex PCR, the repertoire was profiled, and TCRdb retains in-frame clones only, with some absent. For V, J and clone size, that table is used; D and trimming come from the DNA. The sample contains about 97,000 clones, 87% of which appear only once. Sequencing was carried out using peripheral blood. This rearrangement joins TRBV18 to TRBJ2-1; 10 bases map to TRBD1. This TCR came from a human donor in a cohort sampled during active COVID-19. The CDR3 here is CASSPPRGQGGNEQFF. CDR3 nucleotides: TGTGCCAGCTCACCACCGAGAGGACAGGGGGGGAATGAGCAGTTCTTC.